This T cell receptor (beta chain) was identified in a study of blood T cell repertoires in COVID-19. For the study at large: Acute-phase and convalescent COVID-19 samples originated in the United States, Italy and Spain. Nucleic acid was either cDNA or gDNA, and it came from T cells, B-cell-depleted T cells, or PBMCs.

The ends lost 5 bases at V and 0 bases at J; junction bases unmatched: 7. The CDR3 is made up of 16 amino acids. CDR1 and CDR2 (germline): MGHRA, YSYEKL. Under the authors' procedure: How many nucleated cells were present was estimated from reference gene primer amplification. Profiling relied on immunoSEQ multiplex PCR, and the TCRdb table lists in-frame clones only, not all of them. The DNA was the basis for D and trimming; V, J and clone size are from that table. The sample comprises about 59,000 clones, about nine tenths of which are singletons, and approximately 15% rests with the top ten. V is TRBV4-1 and J is TRBJ2-1; TRBD2 agrees at 7 bases. The sample was peripheral blood. The receptor's source is an elderly man with acute or convalescent COVID-19. The CDR3 DNA reads as TGCGCCAGCAGCTGGGGCCCGGGGGGCTCCTACAATGAGCAGTTCTTC. Translating gives CASSWGPGGSYNEQFF.